These T cell receptor beta chains were read from a single sample in a study of blood T cell repertoires in COVID-19. Profiling relied on immunoSEQ multiplex PCR, and the TCRdb table lists in-frame clones only, not all of them. The table includes some 170,000 clones, 82% detected once. Sequencing was carried out using peripheral blood. The receptors shown here come from a woman between 70 and 85 years old with acute or convalescent COVID-19. CDR3s include the opening cysteine and the closing phenylalanine or tryptophan. The D gene is left open where the match is weak. A row's size may be missing; if present it is once, few, many or a size class.

length	D	V	J	size	CDR3	DNA
16	TRBD1	TRBV10-1	TRBJ1-1	.	CASSEGTGGFNTEAFF	TGCGCCAGCAGTGAAGGGACAGGGGGCTTCAACACTGAAGCTTTCTTT
10	.	TRBV30	TRBJ2-7	.	CAWYPGEQYF	TGTGCCTGGTATCCGGGTGAGCAGTACTTC
16	TRBD1	TRBV29-1	TRBJ1-1	.	CSVRTGAFVRNTEAFF	TGCAGCGTTAGGACAGGGGCCTTCGTCCGGAACACTGAAGCTTTCTTT
15	TRBD1	TRBV6-1	TRBJ2-4	once	CASSERDRDPNIQYF	TGTGCCAGCAGTGAACGGGACAGGGACCCAAACATTCAGTACTTC
14	TRBD1	TRBV5-5	TRBJ1-5	.	CASSVTGGNQPQHF	TGTGCCAGCAGCGTGACAGGGGGCAATCAGCCCCAGCATTTT
15	TRBD1	TRBV2	TRBJ2-7	once	CASRDSRTGVYEQYF	TGTGCCAGCAGGGATTCTAGGACAGGGGTCTACGAGCAGTACTTC
19	TRBD1	TRBV18	TRBJ1-6	.	CASSPLGTGSIGLGSPLHF	TGTGCCAGCTCACCACTGGGGACAGGCTCGATCGGTCTGGGTTCACCCCTCCACTTT
15	.	TRBV5-1	TRBJ1-5	.	CASSPGSGSHQPQHF	TGCGCCAGCAGCCCGGGATCGGGGAGCCATCAGCCCCAGCATTTT
15	TRBD2	TRBV7-6	TRBJ2-3	.	CASSLGLAGTDTQYF	TGTGCCAGCAGCTTAGGGCTAGCGGGGACAGATACGCAGTATTTT
13	.	TRBV6-5	TRBJ1-1	.	CASSLDRNTEAFF	TGTGCCAGCAGCTTGGACAGGAACACTGAAGCTTTCTTT
15	.	TRBV27	TRBJ1-5	once	CASSLGIGGNQPQHF	TGTGCCAGCAGTTTAGGTATCGGGGGGAATCAGCCCCAGCATTTT
15	.	TRBV7-2	TRBJ2-5	.	CASSETRIIQETQYF	TGTGCCAGCAGCGAGACTCGTATAATACAAGAGACCCAGTACTTC
12	.	TRBV2	TRBJ1-1	many	CASSEQGTEAFF	TGTGCCAGCAGTGAACAGGGAACTGAAGCTTTCTTT
16	.	TRBV2	TRBJ1-1	.	CASTPRRETMNTEAFF	TGTGCCAGCACTCCTCGGAGGGAGACGATGAACACTGAAGCTTTCTTT
14	TRBD1	TRBV24-1	TRBJ2-5	.	CATSQTGGAETQYF	TGTGCCACCAGCCAAACAGGGGGCGCGGAGACCCAGTACTTC
16	TRBD1	TRBV4-1	TRBJ2-3	.	CASSPGWTGGTDTQYF	TGCGCCAGCAGCCCAGGGTGGACAGGGGGAACAGATACGCAGTATTTT
15	TRBD1	TRBV6-5	TRBJ1-6	.	CASGYRDRNNSPLHF	TGTGCCAGCGGTTACCGGGACAGAAATAATTCACCCCTCCACTTT
12	.	TRBV12-3/TRBV12-4	TRBJ1-1	.	CASAFGWSEAFF	TGTGCCAGCGCATTCGGGTGGTCTGAAGCTTTCTTT
13	.	TRBV3-1/TRBV3-2	TRBJ1-2	.	CASSQDVRNGYTF	TGTGCCAGCAGCCAAGATGTGAGGAATGGCTACACCTTC